This is a list of T cell receptor beta chains from one sample in a study of blood T cell repertoires in COVID-19. The assay was immunoSEQ multiplex PCR, and TCRdb's table has in-frame clones only and misses some. Counted here are 65,000 to 95,000 clones, around nine tenths occurring once; the ten biggest clones make up around 10%. The specimen sequenced was peripheral blood. The receptors here all came from a man between 70 and 80 years old with active or convalescent COVID-19. CDR3s include the opening cysteine and the closing phenylalanine or tryptophan. D genes are given only for firm matches. Clone size, where shown, is once, few, many, or a class for clones that have expanded.

clone size: once
J gene: TRBJ1-2
D gene: TRBD1
V gene: TRBV7-8
CDR3 protein: CASSQTGDDYGYTF
CDR3 DNA: TGTGCCAGCAGTCAAACAGGGGATGACTATGGCTACACCTTC

clone size: NA
J gene: TRBJ1-6
D gene: NA
V gene: TRBV4-2
CDR3 protein: CASSQTQSSYNSPLHF
CDR3 DNA: TGTGCCAGCAGCCAAACACAGAGCTCCTATAATTCACCCCTCCACTTT

clone size: NA
J gene: TRBJ2-1
D gene: TRBD1
V gene: TRBV29-1
CDR3 protein: CSVELQGIGASEQFF
CDR3 DNA: TGCAGCGTTGAACTACAGGGGATTGGGGCTTCTGAGCAGTTCTTC

clone size: NA
J gene: TRBJ2-7
D gene: NA
V gene: TRBV5-1
CDR3 protein: CASAFTGIPTDEQYF
CDR3 DNA: TGCGCCAGCGCGTTTACAGGGATCCCAACCGACGAGCAGTACTTC

clone size: NA
J gene: TRBJ1-5
D gene: NA
V gene: TRBV30
CDR3 protein: CAWSEGGDLNQPQHF
CDR3 DNA: TGTGCCTGGAGTGAAGGGGGGGACCTAAATCAGCCCCAGCATTTT

clone size: NA
J gene: TRBJ1-6
D gene: NA
V gene: TRBV4-3
CDR3 protein: CASSQVARTGDSPLHF
CDR3 DNA: TGCGCCAGCAGCCAAGTCGCAAGGACGGGGGATTCACCCCTCCACTTT

clone size: NA
J gene: TRBJ2-1
D gene: NA
V gene: TRBV7-9
CDR3 protein: CASSLANNEQFF
CDR3 DNA: TGTGCCAGCAGCTTAGCTAACAATGAGCAGTTCTTC

clone size: NA
J gene: TRBJ2-1
D gene: TRBD1
V gene: TRBV5-8
CDR3 protein: CASSLMTGVSSTEQFF
CDR3 DNA: TGTGCCAGCAGCTTAATGACAGGGGTGAGCTCAACTGAGCAGTTCTTC

clone size: NA
J gene: TRBJ1-5
D gene: TRBD1
V gene: TRBV7-9
CDR3 protein: CASSPGQGDQPQHF
CDR3 DNA: TGTGCCAGCAGCCCAGGCCAGGGGGATCAGCCCCAGCATTTT

clone size: NA
J gene: TRBJ2-3
D gene: TRBD2
V gene: TRBV5-4
CDR3 protein: CASSSQGLAGSDTQYF
CDR3 DNA: TGTGCCAGCAGCTCCCAGGGACTAGCGGGGTCAGATACGCAGTATTTT

clone size: few
J gene: TRBJ2-6
D gene: NA
V gene: TRBV4-3
CDR3 protein: CASSQDHADIFSGANVLTF
CDR3 DNA: TGCGCCAGCAGCCAAGATCACGCAGACATCTTCTCTGGGGCCAACGTCCTGACTTTC

clone size: once
J gene: TRBJ1-2
D gene: NA
V gene: TRBV12-3/TRBV12-4
CDR3 protein: CASSPTAYYGYTF
CDR3 DNA: TGTGCCAGCAGTCCGACAGCCTACTATGGCTACACCTTC

clone size: NA
J gene: TRBJ2-2
D gene: TRBD1
V gene: TRBV9
CDR3 protein: CASSPGGYTGELFF
CDR3 DNA: TGTGCCAGCAGTCCAGGGGGCTACACCGGGGAGCTGTTTTTT

clone size: NA
J gene: TRBJ2-3
D gene: NA
V gene: TRBV3-1/TRBV3-2
CDR3 protein: CASSPRDSTSQYF
CDR3 DNA: TGTGCCAGCAGCCCCCGGGACTCCACTTCGCAGTATTTT

clone size: NA
J gene: TRBJ1-1
D gene: NA
V gene: TRBV18
CDR3 protein: CASSPTTGAEAFF
CDR3 DNA: TGTGCCAGCTCACCAACGACAGGCGCTGAAGCTTTCTTT

clone size: NA
J gene: TRBJ1-4
D gene: TRBD1
V gene: TRBV19
CDR3 protein: CASSITGQGPQREKLFF
CDR3 DNA: TGTGCCAGTAGTATTACGGGACAGGGCCCTCAGCGGGAAAAACTGTTTTTT

clone size: NA
J gene: TRBJ2-7
D gene: NA
V gene: TRBV5-6
CDR3 protein: CASSLFAYEQYF
CDR3 DNA: TGTGCCAGCAGCTTGTTTGCGTACGAGCAGTACTTC

clone size: NA
J gene: TRBJ1-1
D gene: TRBD1
V gene: TRBV29-1
CDR3 protein: CSAWTGNTEAFF
CDR3 DNA: TGCAGCGCTTGGACAGGGAACACTGAAGCTTTCTTT

clone size: NA
J gene: TRBJ2-1
D gene: NA
V gene: TRBV3-1/TRBV3-2
CDR3 protein: CASTSWQGSGEQFF
CDR3 DNA: TGTGCCAGCACATCTTGGCAGGGTTCTGGTGAGCAGTTCTTC

clone size: NA
J gene: TRBJ2-7
D gene: TRBD2
V gene: TRBV7-2
CDR3 protein: CASSPGTSGGPSYEQYF
CDR3 DNA: TGTGCCAGCAGCCCAGGGACTAGCGGGGGGCCGTCCTACGAGCAGTACTTC

clone size: NA
J gene: TRBJ2-1
D gene: NA
V gene: TRBV28
CDR3 protein: CASSLDPTGNEQFF
CDR3 DNA: TGTGCCAGCAGTTTGGACCCGACAGGCAATGAGCAGTTCTTC

clone size: NA
J gene: TRBJ2-2
D gene: TRBD1
V gene: TRBV24-1
CDR3 protein: CATSDSGQVHGELFF
CDR3 DNA: TGTGCCACCAGTGATTCTGGACAGGTTCACGGGGAGCTGTTTTTT

clone size: NA
J gene: TRBJ1-4
D gene: NA
V gene: TRBV3-1/TRBV3-2
CDR3 protein: CASSHNRDGGEKLFF
CDR3 DNA: TGTGCCAGCAGCCATAACCGGGACGGGGGTGAAAAACTGTTTTTT

clone size: once
J gene: TRBJ1-3
D gene: NA
V gene: TRBV4-3
CDR3 protein: CASSQAQARATAIYF
CDR3 DNA: TGCGCCAGCAGCCAAGCCCAAGCCAGGGCTACCGCCATATATTTT

clone size: NA
J gene: TRBJ1-2
D gene: TRBD1
V gene: TRBV2
CDR3 protein: CASLLGQGESGYTF
CDR3 DNA: TGTGCCAGCCTTTTAGGACAGGGGGAAAGTGGCTACACCTTC

clone size: NA
J gene: TRBJ2-2
D gene: TRBD2
V gene: TRBV4-1
CDR3 protein: CASSQAVLAGAGTGELFF
CDR3 DNA: TGCGCCAGCAGCCAAGCTGTACTAGCGGGGGCGGGCACCGGGGAGCTGTTTTTT

clone size: once
J gene: TRBJ2-3
D gene: TRBD1
V gene: TRBV6-6
CDR3 protein: CASSAGGSGDTQYF
CDR3 DNA: TGTGCCAGCAGTGCAGGGGGCTCAGGCGATACGCAGTATTTT

clone size: NA
J gene: TRBJ2-6
D gene: NA
V gene: TRBV9
CDR3 protein: CASSVGRAIRAGANVLTF
CDR3 DNA: TGTGCCAGCAGCGTAGGTCGCGCCATTCGAGCTGGGGCCAACGTCCTGACTTTC

clone size: NA
J gene: TRBJ1-2
D gene: NA
V gene: TRBV12-3/TRBV12-4
CDR3 protein: CASSLGGPYGYTF
CDR3 DNA: TGTGCCAGCAGTTTGGGAGGGCCATATGGCTACACCTTC

clone size: NA
J gene: TRBJ1-4
D gene: NA
V gene: TRBV27
CDR3 protein: CASSSLNSKEKLFF
CDR3 DNA: TGTGCCAGCAGTTCACTAAACTCCAAGGAAAAACTGTTTTTT

clone size: NA
J gene: TRBJ1-2
D gene: NA
V gene: TRBV5-8
CDR3 protein: CASSFRANYGYTF
CDR3 DNA: TGTGCCAGCAGCTTCCGGGCTAACTATGGCTACACCTTC

clone size: NA
J gene: TRBJ2-2
D gene: NA
V gene: TRBV24-1
CDR3 protein: CATSAGAPGELFF
CDR3 DNA: TGTGCCACCAGTGCAGGGGCCCCCGGGGAGCTGTTTTTT

clone size: NA
J gene: TRBJ1-2
D gene: NA
V gene: TRBV27
CDR3 protein: CASSLSSGGHYGYTF
CDR3 DNA: TGTGCCAGCAGTCTCTCCTCCGGGGGGCACTATGGCTACACCTTC

clone size: NA
J gene: TRBJ2-3
D gene: TRBD2
V gene: TRBV30
CDR3 protein: CAWSSGGSTDTQYF
CDR3 DNA: TGTGCCTGGAGTAGCGGGGGCAGCACAGATACGCAGTATTTT

clone size: NA
J gene: TRBJ1-2
D gene: NA
V gene: TRBV6-5
CDR3 protein: CASSYGTPNNYGYTF
CDR3 DNA: TGTGCCAGCAGTTACGGGACACCAAATAACTATGGCTACACCTTC

clone size: few
J gene: TRBJ1-4
D gene: NA
V gene: TRBV6-6
CDR3 protein: CASSSPGSQEELFF
CDR3 DNA: TGTGCCAGCAGTAGCCCAGGGTCCCAGGAAGAGCTGTTTTTT

clone size: once
J gene: TRBJ1-1
D gene: NA
V gene: TRBV27
CDR3 protein: CASSLGTKYAEAFF
CDR3 DNA: TGTGCCAGCAGTTTAGGCACAAAATACGCTGAAGCTTTCTTT

clone size: once
J gene: TRBJ1-1
D gene: NA
V gene: TRBV15
CDR3 protein: CATSRVGREGAFF
CDR3 DNA: TGTGCCACCAGCAGGGTAGGGAGAGAGGGAGCTTTCTTT

clone size: NA
J gene: TRBJ1-1
D gene: TRBD1
V gene: TRBV27
CDR3 protein: CASRADRGNTEAFF
CDR3 DNA: TGTGCCAGCAGAGCGGACAGGGGGAACACTGAAGCTTTCTTT

clone size: few
J gene: TRBJ1-1
D gene: NA
V gene: TRBV10-3
CDR3 protein: CAIEPGHREDAGTEAFF
CDR3 DNA: TGTGCCATCGAACCGGGACACCGAGAGGATGCGGGCACTGAAGCTTTCTTT

clone size: NA
J gene: TRBJ2-5
D gene: TRBD1
V gene: TRBV6-4
CDR3 protein: CASSRDRGLWETQYF
CDR3 DNA: TGTGCCAGCAGTCGGGACAGGGGGCTATGGGAGACCCAGTACTTC

clone size: NA
J gene: TRBJ2-3
D gene: NA
V gene: TRBV29-1
CDR3 protein: CSVVGVISTDTQYF
CDR3 DNA: TGCAGCGTTGTCGGGGTTATTTCGACAGATACGCAGTATTTT

clone size: NA
J gene: TRBJ2-3
D gene: TRBD1
V gene: TRBV14
CDR3 protein: CASSHRRQGITDTQYF
CDR3 DNA: TGTGCCAGCAGCCATCGACGACAGGGCATCACAGATACGCAGTATTTT

clone size: NA
J gene: TRBJ1-1
D gene: NA
V gene: TRBV27
CDR3 protein: CASSLSRYTEAFF
CDR3 DNA: TGTGCCAGCAGTTTATCCAGGTACACTGAAGCTTTCTTT

clone size: NA
J gene: TRBJ1-2
D gene: NA
V gene: TRBV29-1
CDR3 protein: CSVVEGRVDPQGQANYGYTF
CDR3 DNA: TGCAGCGTTGTAGAGGGGCGCGTCGATCCGCAAGGCCAAGCTAACTATGGCTACACCTTC

clone size: NA
J gene: TRBJ1-1
D gene: NA
V gene: TRBV7-9
CDR3 protein: CASSTNQGFRAFF
CDR3 DNA: TGTGCCAGCAGTACAAACCAGGGCTTTCGAGCTTTCTTT

clone size: NA
J gene: TRBJ1-2
D gene: TRBD1
V gene: TRBV9
CDR3 protein: CASSDPSRTGGAYGYTF
CDR3 DNA: TGTGCCAGCAGCGACCCTTCAAGGACAGGGGGCGCGTATGGCTACACCTTC